This TCR beta chain was recovered during a study of blood T cell repertoires in COVID-19. Study information: T cells, B-cell-depleted T cells, or PBMCs provided the cDNA or gDNA that served as material.

Per germline, CDR1 SGHRS and CDR2 YFSETQ. Trimming took 4 bases from V and 0 from J, leaving 5 bases between them. The CDR3 is 13 amino acids. As originally analysed: Reference gene primer amplification gave nucleated cell count estimates. Sequencing used immunoSEQ multiplex PCR; TCRdb keeps in-frame clones, though not all of them. Clonal size and the V and J genes are those of that table, whereas D and trimming came from the DNA. The table lists approximately 50,000 clones, more than 80% of them singletons. V gene TRBV5-1 combines with J gene TRBJ1-5; D gene uncertain. The sequenced sample consisted of peripheral blood. This receptor was taken from a man aged 55 to 69 with acute or convalescent COVID-19. Here the CDR3 reads CASSTDSNQPQHF. As DNA, the CDR3 is TGCGCCAGCAGCACTGATAGCAATCAGCCCCAGCATTTT.